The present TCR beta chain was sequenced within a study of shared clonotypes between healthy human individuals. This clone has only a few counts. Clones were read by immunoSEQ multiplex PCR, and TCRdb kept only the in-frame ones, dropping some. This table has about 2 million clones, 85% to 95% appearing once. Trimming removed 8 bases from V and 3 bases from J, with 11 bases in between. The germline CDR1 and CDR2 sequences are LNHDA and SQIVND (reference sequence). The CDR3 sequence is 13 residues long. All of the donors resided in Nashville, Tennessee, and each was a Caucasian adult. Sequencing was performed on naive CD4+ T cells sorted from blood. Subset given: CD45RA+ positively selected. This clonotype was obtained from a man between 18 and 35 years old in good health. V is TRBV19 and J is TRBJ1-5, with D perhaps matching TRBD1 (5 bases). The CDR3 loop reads CASARGLNQPQHF. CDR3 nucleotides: TGTGCCAGTGCTCGGGGACTCAATCAGCCCCAGCATTTT.